The rows below give T cell receptor beta chains drawn from one sample of a study of T cells in Graves' hyperthyroidism and ophthalmopathy. TCRdb itself ran the multiplex PCR reads through MiXCR, one entry per CDR3 protein. The profile shows fewer than 900,000 distinct CDR3 sequences, about 17% of them singletons. Sequenced input: blood. These receptors all come from a woman aged 45 to 65 with Graves' hyperthyroidism that later progressed to Graves' ophthalmopathy. The CDR3 runs from the conserved cysteine through the conserved F or W. D genes are given only for firm matches. Expanded clones are given a class, and other clones once, few, many or no size at all.

CDR3: CASSDRAKAEAFF
DNA: TGCGCCAGCTCCGACAGGGCAAAGGCTGAAGCTTTCTTT
D: TRBD1
V: TRBV10-1
J: TRBJ1-1
size: few

CDR3: CASSPEGQTNEKLFF
DNA: TGCGCCAGCAGCCCGGAGGGACAAACTAATGAAAAACTGTTTTTT
D: NA
V: TRBV5-1
J: TRBJ1-4
size: NA

CDR3: CSASVQGGYTNYGYTF
DNA: TGCAGTGCTAGTGTGCAGGGTGGATATACTAACTATGGCTACACCTTC
D: NA
V: TRBV20-1
J: TRBJ1-2
size: few

CDR3: CASTGLTWEKLFF
DNA: TGTGCCAGTACGGGCCTAACGTGGGAAAAACTGTTTTTT
D: NA
V: TRBV19
J: TRBJ1-4
size: NA

CDR3: CASSQVAGESSGNTIYF
DNA: TGTGCCAGCAGCCAAGTGGCGGGAGAAAGCTCTGGAAACACCATATATTTT
D: NA
V: TRBV3-1
J: TRBJ1-3
size: many

CDR3: CASSEARGVDTQYF
DNA: TGTGCCAGCAGTGAAGCCAGGGGGGTGGATACGCAGTATTTT
D: NA
V: TRBV6-1
J: TRBJ2-3
size: few

CDR3: CSANVPGWAPNTEAFF
DNA: TGCAGTGCCAACGTTCCCGGGTGGGCCCCGAACACTGAAGCTTTCTTT
D: NA
V: TRBV20-1
J: TRBJ1-1
size: many

CDR3: CASSLVLAGGNTDTQYF
DNA: TGTGCCAGCAGCTTGGTGTTAGCGGGGGGAAACACAGATACGCAGTATTTT
D: TRBD2
V: TRBV5-6
J: TRBJ2-3
size: many

CDR3: CASSFGGPERYTF
DNA: TGTGCCAGCAGCTTTGGGGGACCCGAACGCTACACCTTC
D: NA
V: TRBV5-6
J: TRBJ1-2
size: NA

CDR3: CASSAAANYGYTF
DNA: TGTGCCAGCAGCGCCGCAGCTAACTATGGCTACACCTTC
D: NA
V: TRBV7-6
J: TRBJ1-2
size: many

CDR3: CASSRTSGGAGTQYF
DNA: TGTGCCAGCAGTCGGACTAGCGGGGGGGCCGGGACCCAGTACTTC
D: TRBD2
V: TRBV6-1
J: TRBJ2-5
size: many

CDR3: CASRRLAGVSTGELFF
DNA: TGTGCCAGCAGGCGTCTAGCGGGGGTTTCCACCGGGGAGCTGTTTTTT
D: TRBD2
V: TRBV2
J: TRBJ2-2
size: many

CDR3: CASSLGDHTNEAFF
DNA: TGCGCCAGCAGCTTGGGTGATCACACTAATGAAGCTTTCTTT
D: NA
V: TRBV5-1
J: TRBJ1-1
size: NA

CDR3: CASSPFGPRETQYF
DNA: TGTGCCAGCAGCCCATTTGGCCCCCGGGAGACCCAGTACTTC
D: NA
V: TRBV7-3
J: TRBJ2-5
size: NA

CDR3: CASSFLDRGQGDTEAFF
DNA: TGCGCCAGCAGCTTCCTAGACAGGGGGCAGGGGGACACTGAAGCTTTCTTT
D: TRBD1
V: TRBV5-1
J: TRBJ1-1
size: many

CDR3: CASSQDGTGETKNIQYF
DNA: TGTGCCAGCAGCCAAGACGGGACAGGGGAGACCAAAAACATTCAGTACTTC
D: TRBD1
V: TRBV3-1
J: TRBJ2-4
size: many

CDR3: CASSAGTRVAGGEFF
DNA: TGTGCCAGCAGCGCCGGGACAAGGGTCGCGGGAGGGGAGTTCTTC
D: TRBD2
V: TRBV11-3
J: TRBJ2-1
size: NA

CDR3: CSVVRSTGYEQYF
DNA: TGCAGCGTTGTGAGGTCCACAGGGTACGAGCAGTACTTC
D: NA
V: TRBV29-1
J: TRBJ2-7
size: many

CDR3: CASSPRPNTEAFF
DNA: TGTGCCAGCAGCCCCAGGCCGAACACTGAAGCTTTCTTT
D: NA
V: TRBV9
J: TRBJ1-1
size: few

CDR3: CASSQEDANSPLHF
DNA: TGTGCCAGCAGCCAAGAGGACGCAAATTCACCCCTCCACTTT
D: NA
V: TRBV3-1
J: TRBJ1-6
size: many

CDR3: CASGVGRGNTGELFF
DNA: TGTGCCAGCGGGGTTGGCAGAGGGAACACCGGGGAGCTGTTTTTT
D: NA
V: TRBV6-1
J: TRBJ2-2
size: few

CDR3: CASRTSSQRPHEQYF
DNA: TGTGCCAGCAGGACTAGCTCCCAAAGACCCCACGAGCAGTACTTC
D: TRBD2
V: TRBV6-2/TRBV6-3
J: TRBJ2-7
size: many

CDR3: CASSLRQGNTEAFF
DNA: TGTGCCAGCAGTTTACGACAGGGGAACACTGAAGCTTTCTTT
D: TRBD1
V: TRBV18
J: TRBJ1-1
size: many

CDR3: CSAAQGGGTDTQYF
DNA: TGCAGTGCTGCGCAGGGGGGGGGCACAGATACGCAGTATTTT
D: NA
V: TRBV20-1
J: TRBJ2-3
size: many

CDR3: CSARGWAGRVADTQYF
DNA: TGCAGTGCTAGAGGGTGGGCCGGCAGGGTAGCAGATACGCAGTATTTT
D: NA
V: TRBV20-1
J: TRBJ2-3
size: few

CDR3: CSARDDLTGVNSPLHF
DNA: TGCAGTGCTAGAGACGACCTAACAGGGGTTAATTCACCCCTCCACTTT
D: TRBD1
V: TRBV20-1
J: TRBJ1-6
size: many

CDR3: CASSLARSEKLFF
DNA: TGCGCCAGCAGCTTGGCTAGGAGCGAAAAACTGTTTTTT
D: NA
V: TRBV5-1
J: TRBJ1-4
size: many

CDR3: CASSLRGGAVRSTDTQYF
DNA: TGTGCCAGCAGCCTAAGGGGGGGTGCAGTAAGGTCCACAGATACGCAGTATTTT
D: NA
V: TRBV7-8
J: TRBJ2-3
size: many

CDR3: CSARGSRRNTEAFF
DNA: TGCAGTGCTAGAGGCTCCAGGAGGAACACTGAAGCTTTCTTT
D: NA
V: TRBV20-1
J: TRBJ1-1
size: few

CDR3: CAISGGQGDTEAFF
DNA: TGTGCCATCAGTGGTGGACAGGGGGACACTGAAGCTTTCTTT
D: TRBD1
V: TRBV10-3
J: TRBJ1-1
size: NA

CDR3: CASSEGEGASEQYF
DNA: TGTGCCAGCAGTGAAGGTGAAGGGGCCAGCGAGCAGTACTTC
D: NA
V: TRBV6-1
J: TRBJ2-7
size: many

CDR3: CASSLRLAGPVPEQFF
DNA: TGTGCCAGCAGTTTGCGACTAGCGGGCCCCGTCCCTGAGCAGTTCTTC
D: TRBD2
V: TRBV27
J: TRBJ2-1
size: NA

CDR3: CASSYVTRNEAFF
DNA: TGTGCCAGCAGCTATGTAACTCGGAACGAAGCTTTCTTT
D: NA
V: TRBV3-1
J: TRBJ1-1
size: many

CDR3: CASRGQGAGNSPLHF
DNA: TGTGCCAGCAGAGGACAGGGGGCCGGGAATTCACCCCTCCACTTT
D: TRBD1
V: TRBV6-1
J: TRBJ1-6
size: NA

CDR3: CASIGGLNSPLHF
DNA: TGTGCCAGCATCGGGGGCTTAAATTCACCCCTCCACTTT
D: NA
V: TRBV2
J: TRBJ1-6
size: once

CDR3: CASSSESQGTKQYF
DNA: TGTGCCAGCAGTTCAGAAAGCCAGGGAACGAAGCAGTACTTC
D: NA
V: TRBV27
J: TRBJ2-7
size: many

CDR3: CASSESSINTEAFF
DNA: TGCGCCAGCAGTGAGTCGTCAATCAACACTGAAGCTTTCTTT
D: NA
V: TRBV10-1
J: TRBJ1-1
size: many

CDR3: CSARGTYGVPLYEQYF
DNA: TGCAGTGCTAGGGGAACCTACGGGGTGCCCCTTTACGAGCAGTACTTC
D: NA
V: TRBV20-1
J: TRBJ2-7
size: many

CDR3: CASSLYRGQGYTF
DNA: TGTGCCAGCAGCTTATACAGGGGGCAAGGCTACACCTTC
D: TRBD1
V: TRBV7-6
J: TRBJ1-2
size: few

CDR3: CASSPPDRTEAFF
DNA: TGTGCCAGCTCACCACCGGACCGGACTGAAGCTTTCTTT
D: NA
V: TRBV18
J: TRBJ1-1
size: NA

CDR3: CASSFRQGNTGELFF
DNA: TGTGCCAGCAGTTTTCGACAGGGGAACACCGGGGAGCTGTTTTTT
D: TRBD1
V: TRBV12-3/TRBV12-4
J: TRBJ2-2
size: few

CDR3: CASSTEVGVGQPQHF
DNA: TGTGCCAGCAGCACCGAGGTCGGGGTTGGCCAGCCCCAGCATTTT
D: NA
V: TRBV7-2
J: TRBJ1-5
size: many

CDR3: CASRPVRSMNTEAFF
DNA: TGTGCCAGCAGGCCCGTCAGGAGCATGAACACTGAAGCTTTCTTT
D: NA
V: TRBV7-9
J: TRBJ1-1
size: many

CDR3: CASSLDIHTWAYVGTF
DNA: TGTGCCAGCAGCTTAGATATTCACACCTGGGCGTATGTCGGCACCTTC
D: NA
V: TRBV11-2
J: TRBJ1-2
size: NA

CDR3: CASSYAGETQYF
DNA: TGTGCCAGCAGTTACGCGGGAGAGACCCAGTACTTC
D: NA
V: TRBV6-1
J: TRBJ2-5
size: few

CDR3: CASSYPDSSYESAPQHF
DNA: TGTGCCAGCAGTTACCCCGACAGTAGTTATGAATCAGCGCCCCAGCATTTT
D: NA
V: TRBV6-9
J: TRBJ1-5
size: NA

CDR3: CSVKTRPTPSNSYEQYF
DNA: TGCAGCGTTAAGACAAGGCCTACACCCTCAAACTCCTACGAGCAGTACTTC
D: NA
V: TRBV29-1
J: TRBJ2-7
size: NA

CDR3: CASKRQGNQPQHF
DNA: TGTGCCAGCAAGAGACAGGGGAATCAGCCCCAGCATTTT
D: TRBD1
V: TRBV6-1
J: TRBJ1-5
size: many

CDR3: CSARSRIYEQYF
DNA: TGCAGTGCTAGGTCAAGAATCTACGAGCAGTACTTC
D: NA
V: TRBV20-1
J: TRBJ2-7
size: many

CDR3: CASSPPLATGELFF
DNA: TGTGCCAGCAGCCCCCCTTTAGCCACCGGGGAGCTGTTTTTT
D: NA
V: TRBV7-8
J: TRBJ2-2
size: many

CDR3: CASSTYSRKLSSGYTF
DNA: TGTGCCAGCAGTACGTACTCGCGCAAACTGAGTTCTGGCTACACCTTC
D: NA
V: TRBV6-1
J: TRBJ1-2
size: NA